This TCR beta chain comes out of a study of beta chain features in type 1 diabetes. Study information: Over all samples combined, 107,917,701 sorted cells were examined. Study conclusions and caveats: Moderately but significantly shorter TCRB CDR3s were found in Type 1 diabetes patients in all four CD4+ subsets.

The sequenced template was cDNA made from the entire isolated RNA. Average reads for naive, central memory and regulatory T cell samples were some 3.9 million. The protocol was immunoSEQ multiplex PCR, while the TCRdb copy is restricted to in-frame clones and leaves out a portion. The table has 350,000 to 400,000 clones, roughly 13% seen once. Germline lookup yields CDR1 DFQATT and CDR2 SNEGSKA (reference sequence). This CDR3 region has 11 residues. V gave up 5 bases and J gave up 5 bases, with 9 bases separating them. On this clone: The antigen remains unidentified.

The source material was naive CD4+ T cells from blood. This sequence was found in a woman aged 18-29 years with type 1 diabetes. The rearrangement links TRBV20-1 to TRBJ2-5; D is perhaps TRBD2 (6 bases). The CDR3 sequence: CSAGREETQYF. CDR3 nucleotide sequence: TGCAGTGCTGGACGGGAGGAGACCCAGTACTTC.